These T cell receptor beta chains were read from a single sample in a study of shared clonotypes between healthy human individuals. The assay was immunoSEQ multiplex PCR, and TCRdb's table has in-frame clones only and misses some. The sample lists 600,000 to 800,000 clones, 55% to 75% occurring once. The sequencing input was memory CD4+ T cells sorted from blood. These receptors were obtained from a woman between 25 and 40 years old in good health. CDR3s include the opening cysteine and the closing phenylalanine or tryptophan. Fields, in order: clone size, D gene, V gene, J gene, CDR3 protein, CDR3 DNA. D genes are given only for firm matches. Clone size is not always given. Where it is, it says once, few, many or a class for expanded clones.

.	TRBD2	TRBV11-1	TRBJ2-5	CASSLGVLLAGGPETQYF	TGTGCCAGCAGCTTAGGGGTTTTACTAGCGGGAGGGCCAGAGACCCAGTACTTC
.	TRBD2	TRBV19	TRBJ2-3	CASSRTSGSSRDTQYF	TGTGCCAGTAGTCGAACTAGCGGTTCCTCCCGGGATACGCAGTATTTT
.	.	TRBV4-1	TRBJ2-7	CASSQNPGRNYEQYF	TGCGCCAGCAGCCAAAACCCGGGACGGAACTACGAGCAGTACTTC
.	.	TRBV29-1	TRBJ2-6	CSVADRSTSSGANVLTF	TGCAGCGTTGCCGACAGGTCTACCAGCTCTGGGGCCAACGTCCTGACTTTC
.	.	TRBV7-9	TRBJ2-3	CASSLGGAVATDTQYF	TGTGCCAGCAGCTTAGGAGGCGCGGTAGCTACAGATACGCAGTATTTT
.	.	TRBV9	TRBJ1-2	CASSGGGYGYTF	TGTGCCAGCAGCGGCGGGGGTTACGGCTACACCTTC
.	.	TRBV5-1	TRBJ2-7	CASSLGAGPYEQYF	TGCGCCAGCAGCTTAGGAGCGGGCCCCTACGAGCAGTACTTC
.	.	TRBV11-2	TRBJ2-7	CASSITVASYEQYF	TGTGCCAGCAGTATTACAGTAGCTTCCTACGAGCAGTACTTC
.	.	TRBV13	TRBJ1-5	CASSHNQPQHF	TGTGCCAGCAGTCACAATCAGCCCCAGCATTTT
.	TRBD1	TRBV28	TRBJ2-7	CASTNSPGTGDEQYF	TGTGCCAGCACCAACAGTCCCGGGACAGGGGACGAGCAGTACTTC
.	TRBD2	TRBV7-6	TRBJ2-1	CASSLGLAGVGNEQFF	TGTGCCAGCAGCTTGGGACTAGCGGGAGTAGGCAATGAGCAGTTCTTC
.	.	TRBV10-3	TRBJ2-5	CAIKVNQETQYF	TGTGCCATCAAAGTGAACCAAGAGACCCAGTACTTC
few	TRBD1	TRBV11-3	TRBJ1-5	CASSLTTGGNQPQHF	TGTGCCAGCAGCCTAACGACAGGGGGCAATCAGCCCCAGCATTTT
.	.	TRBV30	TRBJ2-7	CAWGGKFGNYEQYF	TGTGCTTGGGGGGGCAAGTTTGGAAACTACGAGCAGTACTTC
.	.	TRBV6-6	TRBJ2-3	CASSLRDFSSTDTQYF	TGTGCCAGCAGTTTACGGGACTTTTCTAGCACAGATACGCAGTATTTT
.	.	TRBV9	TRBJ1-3	CASSVDGNTIYF	TGTGCCAGCAGCGTCGACGGAAACACCATATATTTT
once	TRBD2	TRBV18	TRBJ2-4	CASSLLAGDKNIQYF	TGTGCCAGCTCATTACTAGCGGGGGACAAAAACATTCAGTACTTC
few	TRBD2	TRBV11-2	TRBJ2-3	CASSTPATSDSTDTQYF	TGTGCCAGCAGCACCCCCGCTACTAGCGATAGCACAGATACGCAGTATTTT
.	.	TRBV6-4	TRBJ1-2	CASSPTVSGGYTF	TGTGCCAGCAGCCCGACAGTCTCGGGAGGCTACACCTTC
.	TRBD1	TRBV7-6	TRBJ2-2	CASTLRVPDRGNTGELFF	TGTGCCAGCACCCTTAGGGTTCCGGACAGGGGGAACACCGGGGAGCTGTTTTTT
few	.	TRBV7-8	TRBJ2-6	CASSPSSGANVLTF	TGTGCCAGCAGCCCGAGCTCTGGGGCCAACGTCCTGACTTTC
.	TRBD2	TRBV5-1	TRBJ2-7	CASSLEPSGTAYEQYF	TGCGCCAGCAGCTTGGAACCTAGCGGGACAGCCTACGAGCAGTACTTC
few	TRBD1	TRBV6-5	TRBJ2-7	CASSYRGRNEQYF	TGTGCCAGCAGTTACAGGGGGCGGAACGAGCAGTACTTC
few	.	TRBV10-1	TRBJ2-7	CASSESLVGNEQYF	TGCGCCAGCAGTGAATCCTTGGTGGGAAACGAGCAGTACTTC
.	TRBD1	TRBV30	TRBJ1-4	CAWGSRDRANEKLFF	TGTGCCTGGGGTTCCCGGGACAGGGCTAATGAAAAACTGTTTTTT
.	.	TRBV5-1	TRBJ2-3	CASSSQGDTQYF	TGCGCCAGCAGCTCACAGGGAGATACGCAGTATTTT
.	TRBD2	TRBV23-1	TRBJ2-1	CASSQSPRCGRPEYQGPGPHEQFF	TGCGCCAGCAGTCAATCCCCCCGTTGCGGGAGGCCCGAATACCAAGGGCCGGGTCCTCATGAGCAGTTCTTC
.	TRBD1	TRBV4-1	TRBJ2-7	CASSQEYVGTGYDEQYF	TGCGCCAGCAGCCAAGAATACGTTGGGACAGGGTATGACGAGCAGTACTTC
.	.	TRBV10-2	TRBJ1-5	CASSEGQKGPQHF	TGCGCCAGCAGTGAGGGACAGAAGGGGCCCCAGCATTTT
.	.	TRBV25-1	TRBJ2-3	CASSGASGNTDTQYF	TGTGCCAGCAGTGGGGCATCCGGGAACACAGATACGCAGTATTTT
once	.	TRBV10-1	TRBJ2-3	CASSEEGDTQYF	TGCGCCAGCAGTGAGGAGGGAGATACGCAGTATTTT
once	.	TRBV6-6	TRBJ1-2	CASSSASNYGYTF	TGTGCCAGCAGCTCAGCGTCTAACTATGGCTACACCTTC
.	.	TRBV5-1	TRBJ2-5	CASTPGGGSETQYF	TGCGCCAGCACCCCTGGAGGAGGGTCAGAGACCCAGTACTTC
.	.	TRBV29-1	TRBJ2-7	CSVTTPPRNEQYF	TGCAGCGTCACCACCCCGCCGCGGAACGAGCAGTACTTC
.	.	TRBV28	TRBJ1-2	CASSLGGAAINYGYTF	TGTGCCAGCAGTTTAGGGGGGGCAGCGATTAACTATGGCTACACCTTC
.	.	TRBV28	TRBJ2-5	CASSGLGGSYQETQYF	TGTGCCAGCAGTGGCTTAGGGGGGTCGTACCAAGAGACCCAGTACTTC
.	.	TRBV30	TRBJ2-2	CAWSRQVANTGELFF	TGTGCCTGGAGTAGACAGGTCGCGAACACCGGGGAGCTGTTTTTT
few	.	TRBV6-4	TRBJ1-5	CASSPTASNQPQHF	TGTGCCAGCAGCCCGACGGCGTCCAATCAGCCCCAGCATTTT
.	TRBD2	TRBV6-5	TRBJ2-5	CASSKRETGAQYF	TGTGCCAGCAGTAAGCGGGAAACGGGGGCCCAGTACTTC
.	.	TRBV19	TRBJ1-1	CASSPTRPSWGGSTEAFF	TGTGCCAGTAGTCCCACCCGGCCTTCGTGGGGCGGGAGTACTGAAGCTTTCTTT
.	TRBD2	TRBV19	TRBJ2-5	CASSIVHLAGEETQYF	TGTGCCAGTAGTATAGTGCACCTAGCGGGAGAAGAGACCCAGTACTTC
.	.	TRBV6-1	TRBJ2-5	CASREDSTGRETQYF	TGTGCCAGCAGGGAGGATTCCACAGGGCGGGAGACCCAGTACTTC
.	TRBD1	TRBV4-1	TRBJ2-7	CASSPRQGGSYEQYF	TGCGCCAGCAGCCCCCGACAGGGGGGATCCTACGAGCAGTACTTC
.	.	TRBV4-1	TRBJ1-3	CASSQEGGGPGNTIYF	TGCGCCAGCAGCCAAGAAGGAGGAGGGCCTGGAAACACCATATATTTT
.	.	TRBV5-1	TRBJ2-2	CASSTGISSGELFF	TGCGCCAGCAGCACTGGGATTTCCTCCGGGGAGCTGTTTTTT
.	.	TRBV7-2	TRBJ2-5	CASSYARIGETQYF	TGTGCCAGCAGCTACGCCCGGATCGGGGAGACCCAGTACTTC
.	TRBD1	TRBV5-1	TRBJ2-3	CASSWRQGSGTDTQYF	TGCGCCAGCAGCTGGAGACAGGGGTCGGGCACAGATACGCAGTATTTT
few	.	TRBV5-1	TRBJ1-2	CASSPRPGDGYTF	TGCGCCAGCAGCCCGCGTCCGGGAGATGGCTACACCTTC
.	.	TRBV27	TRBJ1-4	CASSFGSKDRLFF	TGTGCCAGCAGTTTCGGGTCGAAGGATAGACTGTTTTTT
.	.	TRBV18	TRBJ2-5	CASSPSPGSLQETQYF	TGTGCCAGCTCACCATCCCCGGGGTCCCTCCAAGAGACCCAGTACTTC
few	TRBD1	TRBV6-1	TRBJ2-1	CASSVPRDRGLNEQFF	TGTGCCAGCAGTGTACCCCGGGACAGGGGGCTGAATGAGCAGTTCTTC
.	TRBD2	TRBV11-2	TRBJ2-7	CASSLVAGGSAEQYF	TGTGCCAGCAGCTTAGTAGCGGGAGGGTCTGCCGAGCAGTACTTC
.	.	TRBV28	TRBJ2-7	CASRKGRADFSYEQYF	TGTGCCAGCAGAAAAGGGCGGGCCGATTTCTCCTACGAGCAGTACTTC
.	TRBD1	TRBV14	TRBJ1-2	CASSRQGQSYGYTF	TGTGCCAGCAGTCGACAGGGTCAAAGTTATGGCTACACCTTC
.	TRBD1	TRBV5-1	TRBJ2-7	CASSLDRGRVQYF	TGCGCCAGCAGCTTAGACAGGGGGCGCGTGCAGTACTTC